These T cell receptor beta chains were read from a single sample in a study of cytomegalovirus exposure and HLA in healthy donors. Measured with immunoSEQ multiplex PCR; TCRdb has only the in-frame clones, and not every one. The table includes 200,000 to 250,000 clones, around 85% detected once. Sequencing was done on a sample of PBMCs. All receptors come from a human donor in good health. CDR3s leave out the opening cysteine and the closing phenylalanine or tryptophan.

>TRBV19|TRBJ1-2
ASSYDRAYGYT
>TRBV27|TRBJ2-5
ASNPKGQGVPQETQY
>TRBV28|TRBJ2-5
ASSLSGMETQY
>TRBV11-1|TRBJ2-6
ASSQGVGTGANVLT
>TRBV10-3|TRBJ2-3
ATKPGTSADTQY
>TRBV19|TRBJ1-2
ASRTGMGGYT
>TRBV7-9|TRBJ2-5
SSSLRPGRETQY
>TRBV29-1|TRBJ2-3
SVDLRGTDTQY
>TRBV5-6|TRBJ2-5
ASSPDRGLETQY
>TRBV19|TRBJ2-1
ASKPGLAGAEQF
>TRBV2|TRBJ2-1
ASRGEGEQF
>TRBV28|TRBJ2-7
ASSLSTTSGTGYEQY
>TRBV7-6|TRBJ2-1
ASSPTPGQELYNEQF
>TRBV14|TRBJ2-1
ASSQVVRNEQF
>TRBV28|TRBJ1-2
ASSKSSAGARGYT
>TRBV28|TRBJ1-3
ASSRLGNTIY
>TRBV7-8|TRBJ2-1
ASSLGPSVDEQF
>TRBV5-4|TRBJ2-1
ASSPNPGTSGSHEQF
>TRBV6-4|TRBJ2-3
ASSDDTECTDTQY
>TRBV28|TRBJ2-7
ASSSYIRTSGSLFDSYEQY
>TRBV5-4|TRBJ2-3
ASSLRLAGRTDTQY
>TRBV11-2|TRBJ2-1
ASSLGWGGSSYNEQF
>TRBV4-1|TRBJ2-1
ASSQYRGYNEQF
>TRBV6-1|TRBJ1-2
ASSPFRPTGYT
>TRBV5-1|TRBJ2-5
ASSLALDSYQETQY
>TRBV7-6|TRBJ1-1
ASRRGRNTEAF
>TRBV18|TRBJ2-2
ASSPVLEAGELF
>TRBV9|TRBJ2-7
ASSVGQTYEQY
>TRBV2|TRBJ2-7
ASSEASGSSYEQY
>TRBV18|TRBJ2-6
ASSPQQGVYSGANVLT
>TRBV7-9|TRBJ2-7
ASSDGLAGSYEQY
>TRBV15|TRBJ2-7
ATSPGQGAAGEQY
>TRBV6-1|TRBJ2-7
ASSERPGYEQY
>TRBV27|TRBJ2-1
ASSHPSDTEF
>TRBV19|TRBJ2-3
ASSRVEAIDTQY
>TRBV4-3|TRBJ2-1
ASSQTRQKQF
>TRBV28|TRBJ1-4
ASSLRGAGGEKLF
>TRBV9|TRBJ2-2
ASSVVGQGARTGELF
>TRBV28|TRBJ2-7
ASGSSGSSYEQY
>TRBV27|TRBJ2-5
ASSLSLRETQY
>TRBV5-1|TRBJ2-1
ASSLGSGSSYNEQF
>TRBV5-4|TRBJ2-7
ASSFLVLNAGTEAYEQY
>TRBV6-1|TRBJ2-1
ASSDGGSGYNEQF
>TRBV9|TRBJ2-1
ASSVATQDTYNEQF